This T cell receptor (beta chain) was sequenced in a study of T-cell memory formation after mild COVID-19. About the research overall: Largely, the TCR clusters proved donor specific.

The TCR alpha and TCR beta cDNA libraries, bearing sample barcodes and UMIs, were generated by 5'RACE using constant-segment primers. MiXCR, applied by TCRdb to the 5' RACE reads, yields one record per CDR3 protein. Of hundreds of thousands of distinct CDR3 sequences listed, around 27% were seen once; the top ten hold about 13%. Per the germline V gene, CDR1 is DFQATT and CDR2 is SNEGSKA (reference sequence). The V and J ends lost 5 bases and 7 bases respectively, with 5 bases between them. The CDR3 runs 9 residues. The sequencing sample was made of PBMCs or a T cell subset sorted from them (not recorded which). The sequence was collected from an adult woman who had mild COVID-19 (a few samples of this study predate the infection). Cell type and time point are not known. The rearrangement uses TRBV20-1 and TRBJ1-2; no clear D gene. CDR3 protein: CSAPFGYTF. The CDR3 region has the DNA TGCAGTGCTCCCTTTGGCTACACCTTC.